This TCR beta chain was sequenced during a study of PD-1 blockade in classical Hodgkin lymphoma. As to time point: cycle 4 day 1 (C4D1), after 6 weeks of nivolumab. All the patients suffered relapse after autologous stem cell transplantation, and brentuximab vedotin exposure differed. After PBMCs were thawed, their CD8+ T cells were isolated by magnetic negative selection. Patients' outcomes at their best amounted to complete response, partial response or progressive disease. V lost 3 bases to trimming and J lost 8 bases, with 14 bases between them. Germline V gene sequence: CDR1 SGHRS, CDR2 YFSETQ. The CDR3 length is 14 residues. Here immunoSEQ multiplex PCR was the method, and the copy in TCRdb shows in-frame clones only, minus some. Of 15,000 to 20,000 clones in the sample, about 87% are singletons; the top ten hold roughly 5%.

The origin of this receptor is a human donor with classical Hodgkin lymphoma. This sample comprised CD8+ T cells from blood, obtained before the fourth cycle of nivolumab. J is TRBJ1-4 and V is TRBV5-1; tentatively, D is TRBD1 (6 bases). The CDR3 protein is CASSSRDTHEKLFF. DNA of the CDR3: TGCGCCAGCAGCTCCCGGGACACCCACGAAAAACTGTTTTTT.